This T cell receptor beta chain was found in a study of beta chain features in type 1 diabetes. Sequencing targeted expressed TCRB transcripts, as all isolated RNA had been reverse transcribed. Produced via immunoSEQ multiplex PCR; TCRdb's table is partial and in-frame only. The sample carries 150,000 to 170,000 clones, 7.5% to 10% recorded once. A few counts support this clone. As yet, its antigen is unknown. General study results and limits: In cDNA sequencing, cells with high TCR expression could be over-represented. In comparison with healthy donors, patients had naive, central memory and Treg TCRB repertoires that appeared more similar.

This clonotype was obtained from a man younger than 30 in good health. The sequencing input was central memory CD4+ T cells from blood.

CDR3 nucleotides: TGTGCCAGCTCACCGACCGACGGGAATCAGCCCCAGCATTTT. Amino acid sequence: CASSPTDGNQPQHF. The chain couples TRBV18 to TRBJ1-5; D is unresolved. The V end was cut by 3 bases, the J end by 4 bases, with 10 bases between. Germline V lookup: CDR1 KGHSH, CDR2 LQKENI. This CDR3 spans 14 amino acids.